A single T cell receptor (beta chain) is shown here with its context. Its antigen has not been determined. It has no much larger one-base neighbor in the sample; base qualities were not kept. Library construction relied on 5' RACE. Sequencing was carried out with an Illumina HiSeq 2500. A second roughly 6 to 11 cycle PCR used a sample-barcoded 5' primer and a J-beta primer mix. A template-switch 5' adaptor carrying 12 random nucleotides introduced a unique molecular identifier onto each TCR beta cDNA molecule. Each sample yielded at least 2.5 million CDR3-containing paired-end reads. All of the RNA was converted into first-strand cDNA using the Mint cDNA synthesis kit, with a TRBC-specific oligonucleotide serving as the primer. Following uracil-DNA glycosylase treatment, all cDNA underwent a first 18-cycle PCR with the universal primers M1SS and BC2_uni_R. The study's own analysis went as follows. For normalization, 1 million high-quality reads, each with a distinct molecular identifier, were randomly selected from each sample. Instead of being binned into consensus sequences, reads that shared molecular identifiers were thrown out. MiTCR, with a Q25 quality threshold and the strictest error-elimination algorithm, was used for CDR3 identification, clonotype clustering and error correction. A nonparametric unseen species model using Euler transformation provided a lower-bound estimate of total TCR beta diversity. TCRdb's own reprocessing of the public reads used fastp at Q25 and MiXCR and kept productive beta chains. Rows are combined by CDR3 protein, so each entry shows the most common genes and DNA. TCRdb, not the authors, supplied the V and J calls. The sample data list more than 650,000 distinct CDR3 sequences, and 53% of these were observed just once. The ten largest clones represent 40% to 50% of the sample.

Trimming leaves V shorter by 6 bases and J shorter by 8 bases, with the junction holding 13 bases beyond the gene matches. Spanning cysteine to phenylalanine, the CDR3 consists of 15 amino acids. The DNA shown is the 45-base CDR3, in frame from base 1. The CDR1 and CDR2 encoded by the germline V gene are SQVTM and ANQGSEA. This entry is derived from a study of blood T cells in healthy people across ages (dated by TCRdb to the mid-2010s). Concerning the study at large: In model experiments, template switching captured about one uniquely barcoded TCR beta cDNA molecule for every two T cells. To avoid experimental bias, donors of different ages were randomly spread across the sequencing lanes. Age-related changes in TCR beta repertoire diversity were measured in the study by deep sequencing normalized with unique cDNA molecular identifiers. Two additional independent replicas of 1 million unique cDNA reads from the same blood draw were analyzed for two donors (one aged 18 to 30 and one aged 80 or older). Four age groups were formed from the donors: young (average approximately 15 years), middle-aged (approximately 39), aged (roughly 58) and long-lived (less than 85). Findings and caveats that apply to the study as a whole: The percentage of naive T cells measured by flow cytometry correlated strongly with observed TCR beta diversity. As age increased, observed TCR beta diversity per million T cells dropped in a roughly linear way, and a significant reduction was already evident by age 40. Compared with the aged group, the long-lived group had more naive CD4+ T cells, fewer expanded clones and increased TCR diversity, suggesting age selection. Estimates of total diversity based on one million sequenced T cells were considered lower bounds and underestimates. Conclusive comparison of naive and antigen-experienced compartments was prevented by the profiling of bulk unsorted PBMCs. Donor CMV infection status was unknown, potentially confounding age-related changes in expanded clonotypes.

Donors were 35 to 40 systemically healthy Caucasian individuals from Russia aged roughly 6 to 100 years. Approximately 11 milliliters of peripheral blood were drawn from each donor into EDTA-treated Vacutainer tubes. Ficoll-Paque density-gradient centrifugation was used to isolate PBMCs, with at least 7 million obtained per sample. Total RNA was extracted from PBMCs with Trizol reagent, with at least 5.5 micrograms obtained per sample. For every donor, flow cytometry on a PBMC aliquot measured the percentage of naive CD45RAhigh/CD27high T cells. The chain joins TRBV29-1 to TRBJ2-1, with 10 junctional bases fitting TRBD2. Sequenced material: blood. This TCR was recovered from a man aged 80 or over in good health. The CDR3 has the sequence CSVGRTSGKRDEQFF. The DNA is TGCAGCGTGGGCAGGACTAGCGGAAAGAGGGATGAGCAGTTCTTC.